The T cell receptor beta chain under discussion was sequenced for a study of shared clonotypes between healthy human individuals. Free of recent acute infections or vaccinations, the donors were healthy HIV-negative adults. For this clone: Antigen: not known.

This table comes from immunoSEQ multiplex PCR, and its TCRdb copy is limited to in-frame clones, with some not included. The table includes about 2.4 million clones, around 94% detected once. Whole-study results and caveats: Generally, naive subsets came out with larger estimated richness than memory subsets. Non-shared clonotypes had lower generation probabilities than clonotypes shared by all four sorted-subset donors.

Germline CDR1 is KGHSH and CDR2 is LQKENI. The CDR3 totals 15 residues. V was pared by 1 base and J by 4 bases, with 13 bases between. The chain uses TRBV18 and TRBJ1-2; the D is unclear. This sequence was found in a man aged 18 to 29 in good health. The sequenced sample consisted of naive CD4+ T cells sorted from blood. Subset: CD45RA+ positively selected. The CDR3 DNA is TGTGCCAGCTCACCACTCGACGGGGAGGGCTATGGCTACACCTTC. It translates to CASSPLDGEGYGYTF.